This entry features one T cell receptor beta chain sequence. Its binding antigen is unknown. Base qualities are not at hand, and no much larger clone is one base apart. This specimen belongs to a study of control samples from healthy donors and cancer patients (TCRdb year 2020). The protocol used for the library was the immunoSEQ multiplex PCR assay. In its TCRdb copy, this immuneACCESS table keeps in-frame sequences only and misses some clones. Where compared with another copy, unresolved V genes explain less than half of these, and the others have no known cause. For this sample the table gives over 100,000 clones, of which about 90% were detected only once. The ten largest clones represent roughly 1.9% of the sample. V and J lose 5 bases and 1 base, and a span of 6 bases separates them. CDR1 and CDR2 are read off the germline V gene (reference sequence) as SEHNR and FQNEAQ. The CDR3 covers 14 residues, taking in both the cysteine and the phenylalanine. Only the CDR3 DNA is retained, 42 bases long and in frame from the first base.

In this chain, TRBV7-9 is recombined with TRBJ2-6, with the D gene too uncertain to name. The sequence came from a woman between 50 and 59 years old in good health. The sequenced sample consisted of blood. This receptor carries the CDR3 CASSLMSGANVLTF. The DNA is as follows: TGTGCCAGCAGCCTAATGTCTGGGGCCAACGTCCTGACTTTC.